A single sample gave rise to the 13 T cell receptor beta chains below, sequenced in a study of T cell responses to AZD1222 COVID-19 vaccine. The repertoire was sequenced with immunoSEQ multiplex PCR; TCRdb's copy has only in-frame clones and lacks some. This table holds some 110,000 clones, 85% to 90% found once. The sequencing here drew on peripheral blood, taken on day 0 of AZD1222 vaccination. The source is an adult in good health.

This chain connects TRBV5-4 to TRBJ1-1; D not resolved. Germline-derived CDR1 and CDR2 are SGHNT and YYREEE (reference sequence). V gave up 3 bases and J gave up 6 bases, with 15 bases separating them. CDR3 length: 14 amino acids. The DNA of the CDR3 is TGTGCCAGCAGCTCCGGCAGGCCTAACCCTGAAGCTTTCTTT. Translating it yields CASSSGRPNPEAFF.

The chain carries TRBV19 and TRBJ2-1; the D gene is possibly TRBD1 (5 bases). Germline V gene lookup returns CDR1 LNHDA and CDR2 SQIVND (reference sequence). The germline V and J ends were trimmed by 5 bases and 7 bases, with 18 bases remaining between them. The CDR3 is made up of 15 amino acids. The CDR3 protein is CASSPWTRTGNEQFF. The CDR3 region has the DNA TGTGCCAGTAGTCCCTGGACACGGACCGGGAATGAGCAGTTCTTC.

The rearrangement joins TRBV7-2 to TRBJ2-1, with a tentative D call TRBD2 (5 bases). V dropped 5 bases and J dropped 16 bases, with 21 bases sitting between them. The CDR3 has 13 amino acids. From germline, CDR1 is SGHTA and CDR2 FQGNSA. The CDR3 here is CASSPRLSPGLFF. The CDR3 bases are TGTGCCAGCAGCCCTAGACTCTCTCCGGGATTATTCTTC.

The rearrangement uses TRBV3-1 (or the pseudogene TRBV3-2) and TRBJ2-3; 11 bases line up with TRBD2. The junction had 3 bases not matched to a gene; V was cut back by 0 bases and J by 4 bases. The CDR3 is 16 residues long. The germline gives CDR1 LGHDT, CDR2 YNNKEL (reference sequence). CDR3 in DNA: TGTGCCAGCAGCCAAGATAGACTAGCGGGGTCAGATACGCAGTATTTT. Translation gives CASSQDRLAGSDTQYF.

This chain joins TRBV10-3 and TRBJ1-3; D not resolved. CDR3 size: 14 residues. The germline V gene encodes CDR1 ENHRY and CDR2 SYGVKD. Trimming cost V 3 bases and J 7 bases, with 13 bases left between them. The CDR3 loop reads CAISDPTGGNTIYF. CDR3 DNA: TGTGCCATCAGTGACCCGACGGGCGGGAACACCATATATTTT.

V and J are TRBV18 and TRBJ2-2, with a tentative D call TRBD1 (7 bases). The CDR3 loop spans 16 amino acids. The ends were cut back, 0 bases at V and 6 bases at J, with 14 bases in the middle. Per germline, CDR1 KGHSH and CDR2 LQKENI. This CDR3 is CASSPPNVRGAGELFF. In nucleotides, the CDR3 is TGTGCCAGCTCACCACCGAACGTCAGGGGGGCCGGGGAGCTGTTTTTT.

This chain connects TRBV7-3 to TRBJ1-1, with TRBD1 as a possible D gene (5 bases). This CDR3 comprises 14 residues. Germline CDR1 reads SGHTA; CDR2 reads FQGTGA. V was clipped by 0 bases and J by 6 bases, with 11 bases between them. CDR3 sequence (DNA): TGTGCCAGCAGCTTAACAGGGGTGATTGCTGAAGCTTTCTTT. This encodes CASSLTGVIAEAFF.

The J gene is TRBJ1-1, the V gene TRBV3-1 (or the pseudogene TRBV3-2); no firm D call. Germline loops: CDR1 LGHDT, CDR2 YNNKEL (reference sequence). The V end lost 4 bases, the J end lost 2 bases, and 11 bases lay between the germline ends. The CDR3 is 14 residues long. CDR3 sequence: CASSLPLANTEAFF. The DNA for the CDR3 is TGTGCCAGCAGCCTACCCCTAGCTAACACTGAAGCTTTCTTT.

The CDR3 DNA is TGTGCCAGCTCCCCAGGGACAGGGGCCGAGCGAAATCAGCCCCAGCATTTT. Translation: CASSPGTGAERNQPQHF. The J gene is TRBJ1-5, the V gene TRBV18; 10 positions agree with TRBD1. The germline V gene has CDR1 KGHSH and CDR2 LQKENI. Germline trimming cut 6 bases from V and 4 bases from J; bases unmatched to any gene: 12. CDR3 length: 17 amino acids.

The J gene is TRBJ1-1, the V gene TRBV28; TRBD1 matches 7 bases. The length of the CDR3 is 16 residues. V was clipped by 5 bases and J by 0 bases; unmatched bases: 9. Germline V gene lookup returns CDR1 MDHEN and CDR2 SYDVKM. The CDR3 DNA reads as TGTGCCAGCAGTGGCCGCGTTGGGACAGTGAACACTGAAGCTTTCTTT. It specifies CASSGRVGTVNTEAFF.

The rearrangement uses TRBV4-2 and TRBJ1-2; no clear D. The CDR3 sequence is 17 residues long. CDR1 LGHNA and CDR2 YNFKEQ come from the germline V gene. V lost 3 bases to trimming and J lost 2 bases, with 19 bases between them. The CDR3 sequence is CASSQVPGSTRNYGYTF. Written as DNA, the CDR3 is TGTGCCAGCAGCCAGGTTCCCGGGTCCACACGCAACTATGGCTACACCTTC.

The chain has TRBV11-2 and TRBJ2-5; 7 nucleotides line up with TRBD2. V gave up 6 bases and J gave up 5 bases; unmatched junction bases: 15. The CDR3 covers 16 residues. From germline, CDR1 is SGHAT and CDR2 FQNNGV. CDR3 bases: TGTGCCAGCAGTCGAAGCGGGACGGGGGATCGGGAGACCCAGTACTTC. Protein: CASSRSGTGDRETQYF.

The chain carries TRBV7-2 and TRBJ1-4, with TRBD1 as a possible D gene (5 bases). Germline-derived CDR1 and CDR2 are SGHTA and FQGNSA. Trimming took 3 bases from V and 8 from J, leaving 16 bases between them. The CDR3 loop spans 15 amino acids. Here the CDR3 DNA reads TGTGCCAGCAGCTTTAATGAGGGGACCGACGAAAAACTGTTTTTT. This translates into CASSFNEGTDEKLFF.